This entry features one T cell receptor (beta chain) sequence. This specimen comes from a study of resident and recirculating memory T cells in vitiligo. Study background: Shave-biopsy epidermis from lesional and nonlesional skin was sequenced alongside PBMCs.

Sequencing was performed with immunoSEQ multiplex PCR; in TCRdb, only in-frame clones are kept and a portion is missing. Of 70,000 to 95,000 clones listed, just over 90% are singletons. The ends lost 4 bases at V and 2 bases at J; junction bases unmatched: 5. The germline gives CDR1 SNHLY, CDR2 FYNNEI. CDR3 size: 15 residues. Sequencing input: blood. V and J are TRBV2 and TRBJ2-1, with 7 bases matching TRBD2. This receptor was identified in a male donor with vitiligo. Here the CDR3 reads CASSVGGRAYNEQFF. The CDR3 DNA reads TGTGCCAGCAGTGTAGGAGGGAGGGCCTACAATGAGCAGTTCTTC.